A single sample is the source of the 25 T cell receptor beta chains below, sequenced in a study of shared T cell receptors in the human thymus. Libraries were prepared by immunoSEQ multiplex PCR; TCRdb keeps only in-frame clonotypes and omits some of them. Of about 710,000 clones detected, 87% appear once; the ten largest clones hold about 0.0094%. These data were likewise used in another study, on human thymus T cells.

What was sequenced was thymocytes. These receptors all come from a boy younger than two with a congenital heart defect.

The chain has TRBV7-8 and TRBJ2-3; the match to TRBD2 covers 7 bases. J gave up 3 bases and V 4 bases, and 10 bases lay outside the gene matches. The CDR3 runs to 16 residues. The V gene's germline CDR1 is SGHVS and CDR2 FQNEAQ. CDR3 in DNA: TGTGCCAGCAGCTCTAGTGGGAGGGCCGGGACAGATACGCAGTATTTT. This translates into CASSSSGRAGTDTQYF.

The rearrangement links TRBV28 to TRBJ2-7; 7 bases fit TRBD1. J gave up 3 bases and V 5 bases, and 4 bases lay outside the gene matches. Looked up from germline, CDR1 is MDHEN and CDR2 is SYDVKM. This CDR3 contains 13 residues. The CDR3 nucleotides read TGTGCCAGCAGTCGACAGGGAGTCTACGAGCAGTACTTC. As protein: CASSRQGVYEQYF.

The chain has TRBV15 and TRBJ2-7, with D perhaps matching TRBD1 (5 bases). Germline V gives CDR1 LNHNV, CDR2 YYDKDF (reference sequence). V shed 0 bases and J shed 2 bases, with 14 bases lying between them. CDR3 length: 16 residues. The CDR3 bases are TGTGCCACCAGCAGAGATAGAATGCCAGGGCCCTACGAGCAGTACTTC. It specifies CATSRDRMPGPYEQYF. The full variable domain, in which reference TRBV15 and TRBJ2-7 provide the parts outside the CDR3, is DAMVIQNPRYQVTQFGKPVTLSCSQTLNHNVMYWYQQKSSQAPKLLFHYYDKDFNNEADTPDNFQSRRPNTSFCFLDIRSPGLGDTAMYLCATSRDRMPGPYEQYFGPGTRLTVT.

CDR3 bases: TGTGCCAGCAGCCTACAGCTTGAGGGAACTGAAGCTTTCTTT. Translated, it gives CASSLQLEGTEAFF. The gene calls are TRBV14 and TRBJ1-1; the D is unclear. CDR3 length equals 14 residues. V was clipped by 4 bases and J by 5 bases, with 14 bases between them. Germline V lookup: CDR1 SGHDN, CDR2 FVKESK.

Concerning this clone itself: At one end the junction does not follow the germline gene, possibly because of a read error. The chain employs TRBV6-5 and TRBJ1-1; D call uncertain. The germline V gene has CDR1 MNHEY and CDR2 SVGAGI. This CDR3 contains 15 residues. CDR3 sequence (DNA): TGTGCCAACAGTTCAACCTATCATAAGAACACTGAAGCTTTCTTT. Translated, it gives CANSSTYHKNTEAFF.

The chain links TRBV28 to TRBJ1-2, with no clear D. The CDR3 spans 15 residues. CDR1 and CDR2 from the germline V gene are MDHEN and SYDVKM. Trimming cost V 7 bases and J 1 base, with 16 bases left between them. CDR3 sequence reads: CASNLPRGSNYGYTF. The CDR3 DNA is TGTGCCAGCAATCTCCCCCGAGGGAGTAACTATGGCTACACCTTC.

The V call is TRBV19, the J call TRBJ2-1; 10 bases agree with TRBD2. V shed 5 bases, J shed 9 bases, and the junction held 7 bases outside the gene matches. The CDR3 runs 14 residues. The germline V gene encodes CDR1 LNHDA and CDR2 SQIVND (reference sequence). CDR3 region: CASSSPSGGSEQFF. Here the CDR3 DNA reads TGTGCCAGTAGTTCGCCTAGCGGGGGTAGTGAGCAGTTCTTC.

This chain links TRBV4-3 with TRBJ2-5; D not resolved. TRBJ2-7 matches the DNA end more closely, so the J call is doubtful. Germline CDR1 and CDR2: LGHNA and YSLEER. There are 15 residues in the CDR3. The CDR3 loop is CASSQDRGDPYEQYF. CDR3 bases: TGCGCCAGCAGCCAAGATCGAGGAGACCCCTACGAGCAGTACTTC.

This clone was detected once. The J gene is TRBJ1-5, the V gene TRBV27; tentative D call: TRBD1 (5 bases). This CDR3 contains 13 residues. V dropped 2 bases and J dropped 10 bases, with 12 bases sitting between them. Per the germline V gene, CDR1 is MNHEY and CDR2 is SMNVEV (reference sequence). The DNA for the CDR3 is TGTGCCAGCAGTTTAGGTGGGGCCGGTCCCCAGCATTTT. Amino acids: CASSLGGAGPQHF.

J is TRBJ2-2 and V is TRBV4-1; 9 positions agree with TRBD1. Germline V gives CDR1 MGHRA, CDR2 YSYEKL. This CDR3 has 19 amino acids. V shed 0 bases and J 2 bases; nucleotides not matched to a gene: 10. The CDR3 loop is CASSQERSTGQGNTGELFF. The DNA for the CDR3 is TGCGCCAGCAGCCAAGAAAGATCTACGGGACAGGGAAACACCGGGGAGCTGTTTTTT.

The chain links TRBV2 to TRBJ1-2; D is perhaps TRBD1 (5 bases). Trimming stripped 3 bases from V and 0 bases from J, with 14 bases between. Germline assignment: CDR1 SNHLY and CDR2 FYNNEI. CDR3 length equals 16 residues. CDR3 nucleotide sequence: TGTGCCAGCAGTGATCTATGGGGCAGGACTAACTATGGCTACACCTTC. As protein: CASSDLWGRTNYGYTF.

The chain employs TRBV19 and TRBJ2-6, with TRBD2 matching 10 bases. V gave up 4 bases and J gave up 1 base; unmatched junction bases: 10. The length of the CDR3 is 19 residues. CDR1 LNHDA and CDR2 SQIVND come from the germline V gene (reference sequence). As DNA, the CDR3 is TGTGCCAGTAGTACCCCCGGGGGAGCGGGAGGGTCTGGGGCCAACGTCCTGACTTTC. Protein product: CASSTPGGAGGSGANVLTF.

The chain combines TRBV14 with TRBJ2-4; TRBD1 matches at 7 bases. V was pared by 6 bases and J by 8 bases, with 7 bases of the junction left unmatched. Germline CDR1 is SGHDN and CDR2 is FVKESK. The CDR3 runs to 13 residues. CDR3 nucleotides: TGTGCCAGCAGTCAAACAGGGGATCACATTCAGTACTTC. Encoded protein: CASSQTGDHIQYF. Based on the CDR3 plus reference TRBV14 and TRBJ2-4, the full variable domain is EAGVTQFPSHSVIEKGQTVTLRCDPISGHDNLYWYRRVMGKEIKFLLHFVKESKQDESGMPNNRFLAERTGGTYSTLKVQPAELEDSGVYFCASSQTGDHIQYFGAGTRLSVL.

Concerning this clone: One junction end disagrees with the germline gene, perhaps due to a read error. The V and J genes are TRBV5-1 and TRBJ1-2, with D uncertain. The CDR3 consists of 15 residues. Germline CDR1 reads SGHRS; CDR2 reads YFSETQ. The CDR3 DNA sequence: TGCGCCAGCAGCTTGAGAGCGGGGTCCGGGAATGGCTACCCCTTC. It codes for CASSLRAGSGNGYPF.

The chain has TRBV14 and TRBJ2-1; TRBD1 matches 8 bases. Trimming took 2 bases from V and 4 from J; bases not matched to a gene: 7. The CDR3 is 16 residues long. Germline V CDR1 and CDR2: SGHDN, FVKESK. CDR3 DNA sequence: TGTGCCAGCAGCCAACTAGGACAGGGAAGGTACAATGAGCAGTTCTTC. Protein sequence: CASSQLGQGRYNEQFF.

The chain combines TRBV28 with TRBJ1-5; weak D call: TRBD1 (5 bases). The CDR3 extends over 17 amino acids. Trimming shortened V by 4 bases and J by 3 bases, and 19 bases separated the two germline ends. Looked up from germline, CDR1 is MDHEN and CDR2 is SYDVKM. CDR3 region: CASSSKREGGDNQPQHF. In DNA form, the CDR3 reads TGTGCCAGCAGTTCCAAACGCGAGGGAGGGGACAATCAGCCCCAGCATTTT.

CDR3 nucleotide sequence: TGTGCCAGCAGCCCACAGGGAAGGGGATATGGCTACACCTTC. It codes for CASSPQGRGYGYTF. J is TRBJ1-2 and V is TRBV7-2; perhaps TRBD1 as D (6 bases). There are 14 residues in the CDR3. Trimming stripped 5 bases from V and 5 bases from J, with 15 bases between. Germline loops: CDR1 SGHTA, CDR2 FQGNSA. Combining the CDR3 with reference TRBV7-2 and TRBJ1-2 gives the whole variable domain GAGVSQSPSNKVTEKGKDVELRCDPISGHTALYWYRQSLGQGLEFLIYFQGNSAPDKSGLPSDRFSAERTGGSVSTLTIQRTQQEDSAVYLCASSPQGRGYGYTFGSGTRLTVV.

Points on this clone: The sample carries other DNA sequences with the same CDR3. The chain joins TRBV6-5 to TRBJ1-6; maybe TRBD1 (6 bases). The length of the CDR3 is 14 residues. Trimming removed 5 bases from V and 7 bases from J, with 12 bases in between. CDR1 and CDR2 from the germline V gene are MNHEY and SVGAGI. As DNA, the CDR3 is TGTGCCAGCAGTGAACAGGGTAGGAATTCACCCCTCCACTTT. It specifies CASSEQGRNSPLHF.

This chain connects TRBV5-1 to TRBJ2-7; possible D gene TRBD1, 6 bases. Germline V CDR1 and CDR2: SGHRS, YFSETQ. CDR3 size: 17 residues. The V and J ends lost 0 bases and 0 bases respectively, with 16 bases between them. CDR3 coding DNA: TGCGCCAGCAGCTTGGCTTCTTTGGGCAGGGGCTCCTACGAGCAGTACTTC. It encodes CASSLASLGRGSYEQYF.

This chain links TRBV27 with TRBJ2-3; D possibly corresponds to TRBD1 (6 bases). In germline, CDR1 is MNHEY, CDR2 SMNVEV (reference sequence). The CDR3 has 15 residues. Trimming removed 10 bases at V and 0 bases at J, with 17 bases between. In DNA, the CDR3 is TGTGCCACTACCTTGGGGGCGGACAGCACAGATACGCAGTATTTT. It encodes CATTLGADSTDTQYF.

This clone was observed a single time. The chain employs TRBV2 and TRBJ2-7, with TRBD2 matching over 15 bases. This CDR3 spans 14 amino acids. J gave up 5 bases and V 9 bases, and 5 bases lay outside the gene matches. Germline loops: CDR1 SNHLY, CDR2 FYNNEI. The CDR3 DNA follows: TGTGCCAGTGGACTAGCGGGAGGGCCTAACGAGCAGTACTTC. Translating gives CASGLAGGPNEQYF. Full variable domain (missing parts from reference TRBV2 and TRBJ2-7): EPEVTQTPSHQVTQMGQEVILRCVPISNHLYFYWYRQILGQKVEFLVSFYNNEISEKSEIFDDQFSVERPDGSNFTLKIRSTKLEDSAMYFCASGLAGGPNEQYFGPGTRLTVT.

The chain couples TRBV27 to TRBJ1-1; D gene unclear. In germline, CDR1 is MNHEY, CDR2 SMNVEV (reference sequence). The ends were cut back, 6 bases at V and 4 bases at J, with 12 bases in the middle. There are 13 residues in the CDR3. In DNA, the CDR3 is TGTGCCAGCAGCACTACGAGGTCCACTGAAGCTTTCTTT. This encodes CASSTTRSTEAFF.

The rearrangement joins TRBV15 to TRBJ2-1; weak D call: TRBD1 (5 bases). The germline V and J ends were trimmed by 0 bases and 3 bases, with 18 bases remaining between them. The CDR3 is made up of 18 amino acids. Germline V lookup: CDR1 LNHNV, CDR2 YYDKDF (reference sequence). The CDR3 DNA is TGTGCCACCAGCAGAGACCTCCCCTCGAAGGGGCTCTACAATGAGCAGTTCTTC. It is translated as CATSRDLPSKGLYNEQFF.

J is TRBJ2-2 and V is TRBV5-1; tentative D call: TRBD1 (6 bases). Trimming removed 6 bases at V and 3 bases at J, with 18 bases between. This CDR3 has 16 amino acids. CDR1 SGHRS and CDR2 YFSETQ come from the germline V gene. The chain's CDR3 is CASNEATAGDTGELFF. In DNA, the CDR3 is TGCGCCAGCAATGAGGCTACGGCAGGGGACACCGGGGAGCTGTTTTTT.

This chain links TRBV1 with TRBJ2-7; the table's D call, TRBD2, has no DNA check behind it. TRBV1 is designated a pseudogene. This CDR3 has 17 amino acids. CDR3 sequence reads: CTSISEEGSSVGYEQYF. In DNA, the CDR3 is TGCACCAGCATCTCAGAAGAGGGCAGTTCGGTCGGGTACGAGCAGTACTTC.